This record covers a single T cell receptor beta chain. V gave up 0 bases and J gave up 1 base, with 10 bases separating them. The CDR3 is 15 amino acids. Germline V gene data show CDR1 as SGHRS and CDR2 as YFSETQ. This record comes from a study of shared clonotypes between healthy human individuals. Measured with immunoSEQ multiplex PCR; TCRdb has only the in-frame clones, and not every one. The data show millions of clones, 85% to 95% seen once. The study drew all its donors from Caucasian adults living in Nashville, Tennessee. This chain joins TRBV5-1 and TRBJ1-1, with no clear D. Sequencing was carried out using naive CD4+ T cells sorted from blood. The subset was: CD45RA+ positively selected. This TCR came from a man aged 18 to 30 in good health. DNA for the CDR3: TGCGCCAGCAGCTTGGGAAAAACGGGGAACACTGAAGCTTTCTTT. Residues: CASSLGKTGNTEAFF.